This T cell receptor beta chain was sequenced for a study of CD8 T cells in Susac syndrome. The RNA, about 0.45 to 1 ug, was put through reverse transcription using random hexamers. immunoSEQ multiplex PCR amplified TCR beta CDR3 across 54 Vbeta, 13 Jbeta. TCRdb used MiXCR to reprocess the immunoSEQ multiplex PCR reads, holding one entry per CDR3 protein. Of about 150,000 distinct CDR3 sequences detected, approximately 96% appear once; the ten largest clones hold more than 0.2%. From blood CD8+ and CD4+ T cells, the TCR beta chain was sequenced. Included as multiple sclerosis controls were treatment-naive patients who had stable or active relapsing-remitting disease. TEMRA cells were FACS-enriched, while CD8+ and CD4+ T cells were negatively isolated. V lost 5 bases and J lost 4, with 14 bases in between. Germline-derived CDR1 and CDR2 are MNHEY and SMNVEV (reference sequence). The length of the CDR3 is 14 residues.

The TCR was taken from a human donor with multiple sclerosis. The gene calls are TRBV27 and TRBJ1-2; a possible D gene is TRBD1 (5 bases). The material sequenced was CD8+ T cells from PBMCs. CDR3 residues: CASSPRGPLYGYTF. CDR3 DNA: TGTGCCAGCAGTCCCCGGGGACCGCTCTATGGCTACACCTTC.